The rows below give T cell receptor beta chains drawn from one sample of a study of cytomegalovirus exposure and HLA in healthy donors. Generated by immunoSEQ multiplex PCR, the TCRdb table keeps only in-frame clones and is missing some. Of roughly 200,000 clones in the sample, roughly 80% were seen once. The specimen was PBMCs. The receptors were gathered from a woman in her twenties or thirties in good health and CMV-seropositive. CDR3s include the opening cysteine and the closing phenylalanine or tryptophan. The order of the fields is CDR3 protein, clone size, V gene, J gene. A clone size is listed for some rows: how often the clone was seen (once, few, many), or a class if it is expanded.

CDR3: CASSSQGYGYGYTF
size: few
V: TRBV6-6
J: TRBJ1-2

CDR3: CASSLPSRKNTEAFF
size: -
V: TRBV7-8
J: TRBJ1-1

CDR3: CASSSRQGIGRNTIYF
size: -
V: TRBV7-2
J: TRBJ1-3

CDR3: CATGYRTMGGTDTQYF
size: -
V: TRBV5-4
J: TRBJ2-3

CDR3: CASSLGRGLQKTQYF
size: -
V: TRBV9
J: TRBJ2-5

CDR3: CASSPDGGKYGYTF
size: -
V: TRBV18
J: TRBJ1-2

CDR3: CASRGGNYEQYF
size: -
V: TRBV27
J: TRBJ2-7

CDR3: CSVVLAGGVTGELFF
size: -
V: TRBV29-1
J: TRBJ2-2

CDR3: CASIRQVSDTEAFF
size: -
V: TRBV2
J: TRBJ1-1

CDR3: CASRTPPTRRPYEQYF
size: many
V: TRBV6-6
J: TRBJ2-7

CDR3: CASSGRDRASAGELFF
size: -
V: TRBV2
J: TRBJ2-2

CDR3: CASSYGGQASRTQYF
size: -
V: TRBV6-5
J: TRBJ2-3

CDR3: CASSAGGFETQPQHF
size: -
V: TRBV2
J: TRBJ1-5

CDR3: CASSQETSGGADTQYF
size: -
V: TRBV4-2
J: TRBJ2-3

CDR3: CASRPSGTSYNEQFF
size: -
V: TRBV2
J: TRBJ2-1

CDR3: CSVSGGAETQYF
size: once
V: TRBV29-1
J: TRBJ2-5

CDR3: CASTPRDTSFYGYTF
size: once
V: TRBV28
J: TRBJ1-2

CDR3: CASSHYNEQFF
size: -
V: TRBV5-4
J: TRBJ2-1

CDR3: CASSLVAGGVYYEQYF
size: -
V: TRBV7-6
J: -

CDR3: CAWREHGTGSMNTEAFF
size: -
V: TRBV30
J: TRBJ1-1

CDR3: CASSEADITTGYTF
size: once
V: TRBV2
J: TRBJ1-2

CDR3: CARSGPRGNEAFF
size: -
V: TRBV5-3
J: TRBJ1-1

CDR3: CASTEGFLGQFF
size: few
V: TRBV2
J: TRBJ2-1

CDR3: CASSQVRGLPAFF
size: -
V: TRBV16
J: TRBJ1-1

CDR3: CAISETSEAYEQYF
size: -
V: TRBV10-3
J: -

CDR3: CASGREEGYTF
size: -
V: TRBV28
J: TRBJ1-2

CDR3: CASSSRGIDTEAFF
size: -
V: TRBV27
J: TRBJ1-1

CDR3: CASSPGTKPYEQYF
size: once
V: TRBV28
J: TRBJ2-7

CDR3: CSVATGGEVRDTQYF
size: -
V: TRBV29-1
J: TRBJ2-3

CDR3: CASRGASGSELETQYF
size: -
V: TRBV27
J: TRBJ2-5